This T cell receptor (beta chain) originates from a study of T cells in localized non-small cell lung cancer. Study-level findings and limits: As only one tumor region underwent sequencing, heterogeneity remains possible. Uninvolved adjacent lung showed the highest T cell clonality, exceeding tumor.

To note about this clone: Its target is not known.

Trimming took 0 bases from V and 4 from J, leaving 4 bases between them. This CDR3 is built from 12 residues. Germline CDR1 and CDR2: LGHNT and FRNRAP. Clones were sequenced by immunoSEQ multiplex PCR, and TCRdb holds only the in-frame ones, with some missing. This sample yields tens of thousands of clones, of which almost 85% are seen a single time; approximately 3% belongs to the top ten. This receptor was identified in a man between 40 and 75 years old with stage I lung adenocarcinoma. The gene calls are TRBV12-5 and TRBJ2-7; D is undetermined. The sequencing here drew on peripheral blood, taken before any cancer treatment. The CDR3 nucleotides are TGTGCTAGTGGTTTGGTCCAATACGAGCAGTACTTC. Translation gives CASGLVQYEQYF.